This record looks at one TCR beta chain sequence and its context. Looked up from germline, CDR1 is SQVTM and CDR2 is ANQGSEA. The CDR3 spans 13 residues. Trimming removed 4 bases from V and 1 base from J; junction bases left unmatched: 3. TCRdb processed the RT-PCR reads anew with MiXCR; each CDR3 protein has one entry. The sample contains over 650,000 distinct CDR3 sequences, around a sixth of which appear only once. The data stem from a study of response to subunit inactivated influenza vaccine. This chain joins TRBV29-1 and TRBJ2-5; 7 bases line up with TRBD2. The sample consisted of PBMCs from blood, taken roughly 5 days after vaccination. This sequence originates from a man in his forties or fifties who received an inactivated influenza vaccine. The CDR3 is CSVVAGFQETQYF. In DNA, the CDR3 is TGCAGCGTTGTAGCGGGCTTCCAAGAGACCCAGTACTTC.